This T cell receptor beta chain was sequenced for a study of brain T cells in children with intractable seizures. Trimming left V 3 bases short and J 0 bases short, with 9 bases between. CDR3 length: 15 residues. Germline-derived CDR1 and CDR2 are LNHDA and SQIVND (reference sequence). Time point noted: blood from clinic visit 5 months post-surgery; TSC patient then seizure free. The protocol was immunoSEQ multiplex PCR, while the TCRdb copy is restricted to in-frame clones and leaves out a portion. The table shows 300,000 to 400,000 clones, with 93% occurring only once. Sequences were derived from peripheral blood, sampled roughly 5 months after surgery. The rearrangement joins TRBV19 to TRBJ1-3, with D unclear. The receptor was derived from a boy under two years old with tuberous sclerosis and intractable seizures. The CDR3 DNA is TGTGCCAGTAGTATGTGGACCTCCTCTGGAAACACCATATATTTT. It specifies CASSMWTSSGNTIYF.